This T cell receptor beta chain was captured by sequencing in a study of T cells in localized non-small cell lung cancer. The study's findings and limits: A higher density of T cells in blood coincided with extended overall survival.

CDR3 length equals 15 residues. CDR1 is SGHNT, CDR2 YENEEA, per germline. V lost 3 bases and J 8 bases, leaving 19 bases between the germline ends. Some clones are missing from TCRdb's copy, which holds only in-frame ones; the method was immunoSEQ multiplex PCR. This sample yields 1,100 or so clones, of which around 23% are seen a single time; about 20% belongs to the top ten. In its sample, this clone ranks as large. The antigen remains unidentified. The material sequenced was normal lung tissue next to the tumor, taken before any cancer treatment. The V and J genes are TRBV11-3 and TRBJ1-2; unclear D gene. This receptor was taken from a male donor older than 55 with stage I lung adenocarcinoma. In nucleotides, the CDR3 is TGTGCCAGCAGCTTGCTGTATGAGGGAACTCAAGGCTACACCTTC. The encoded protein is CASSLLYEGTQGYTF. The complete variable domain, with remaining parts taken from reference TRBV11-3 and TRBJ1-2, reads EAGVVQSPRYKIIEKKQPVAFWCNPISGHNTLYWYLQNLGQGPELLIRYENEEAVDDSQLPKDRFSAERLKGVDSTLKIQPAELGDSAVYLCASSLLYEGTQGYTFGSGTRLTVV.